What follows are 21 T cell receptor beta chains derived from one specimen sequenced in a study of CD8 T cells in ankylosing spondylitis. One entry per CDR3 protein, called by TCRdb with MiXCR from the 5' RACE reads. The sample records 80,000 to 90,000 distinct CDR3 sequences, approximately 30% being singletons. Specimen: blood, either unsorted or a sorted T cell fraction (not recorded which). The receptors come from a male donor with ankylosing spondylitis or in good health (not recorded which).

This chain links TRBV4-1 with TRBJ1-6; the match to TRBD1 covers 8 bases. The CDR3 contains 18 residues. CDR1 and CDR2 (germline): MGHRA, YSYEKL. V was pared by 1 base and J by 4 bases, with 9 bases of the junction left unmatched. This CDR3 reads CASSQGGWDRMYNSPLHF. The CDR3 bases are TGCGCCAGCAGCCAAGGGGGTTGGGACAGGATGTATAATTCACCCCTCCACTTT.

In this sample, this clonotype turned up many times. V usage is TRBV20-1 and J usage is TRBJ1-2, with D perhaps matching TRBD1 (6 bases). The V gene's germline CDR1 is DFQATT and CDR2 SNEGSKA (reference sequence). Trimming shortened V by 2 bases and J by 8 bases, and 12 bases separated the two germline ends. The length of the CDR3 is 12 residues. In DNA form, the CDR3 reads TGCAGTGCTAGACCAGGGGATTGGGGCTACACCTTC. Amino acid sequence: CSARPGDWGYTF.

The chain combines TRBV5-1 with TRBJ1-1, with D tentatively TRBD1 (5 bases). CDR3 length: 14 amino acids. Germline V gene sequence: CDR1 SGHRS, CDR2 YFSETQ. Trimming stripped 0 bases from V and 3 bases from J, with 9 bases between. CDR3 loop: CASSLVGDDTEAFF. CDR3 in DNA: TGCGCCAGCAGCTTGGTAGGGGATGACACTGAAGCTTTCTTT.

By proportion, this clonotype is medium-sized (0.01 to 0.1%). This chain links TRBV7-3 with TRBJ2-3; 10 nucleotides line up with TRBD2. The CDR3 has 14 residues. Germline loops: CDR1 SGHTA, CDR2 FQGTGA. With V trimmed by 5 bases and J by 6 bases, 5 bases remained unmatched. CDR3 region: CASSRSGRADTQYF. The CDR3, as DNA: TGTGCCAGCAGCAGAAGCGGGAGGGCCGATACGCAGTATTTT.

The rearrangement uses TRBV5-1 and TRBJ2-1; 7 nucleotides match TRBD1. This CDR3 has 15 residues. Looked up from germline, CDR1 is SGHRS and CDR2 is YFSETQ. Losses at the gene ends were 0 bases for V and 5 bases for J; bases not matched to a gene: 5. CDR3 sequence (DNA): TGCGCCAGCAGCTTGGGGGGACAGTTAAACAATGAGCAGTTCTTC. Protein sequence: CASSLGGQLNNEQFF.

The gene calls are TRBV7-3 and TRBJ2-3; D uncertain. The CDR3 is made up of 13 amino acids. Trimming removed 6 bases at V and 3 bases at J, with 10 bases between. Germline lookup yields CDR1 SGHTA and CDR2 FQGTGA. The DNA for the CDR3 is TGTGCCAGCAGGGATGATCCAACAGATACGCAGTATTTT. Its translation is CASRDDPTDTQYF.

The rearrangement joins TRBV20-1 to TRBJ1-1; perhaps TRBD1 as D (5 bases). CDR1 is DFQATT and CDR2 is SNEGSKA in the germline V gene (reference sequence). Deletions cut 3 bases from V and 5 bases from J, with 16 bases between. The CDR3 is 14 residues long. CDR3 sequence: CSASGRGWGTEAFF. The CDR3 DNA reads TGCAGTGCTAGTGGGAGGGGTTGGGGAACTGAAGCTTTCTTT.

This clonotype occurred a few times. The chain employs TRBV5-1 and TRBJ2-2; possible D gene TRBD1, 5 bases. Germline CDR1 and CDR2: SGHRS and YFSETQ. The CDR3 loop spans 15 amino acids. The ends were cut back, 5 bases at V and 0 bases at J, with 11 bases in the middle. The CDR3 spells CASSNRPPNTGELFF. In DNA form, the CDR3 reads TGCGCCAGCAGTAACAGGCCACCGAACACCGGGGAGCTGTTTTTT.

This clonotype was observed a few times. The V gene is TRBV10-3, the J gene TRBJ2-1; D is possibly TRBD1 (6 bases). CDR3 length: 13 amino acids. In germline, CDR1 is ENHRY, CDR2 SYGVKD. V dropped 10 bases and J dropped 7 bases, with 17 bases sitting between them. CDR3 in DNA: TGTGCCAGCGGCCGACAGGTCCGGAATGAGCAGTTCTTC. This gives the protein CASGRQVRNEQFF.

The sample holds a few counts of this clonotype. V usage is TRBV5-1 and J usage is TRBJ2-7; D might be TRBD1 (5 bases). The germline V gene has CDR1 SGHRS and CDR2 YFSETQ. CDR3 length: 12 residues. With 6 bases removed from V and 7 bases from J, the gap between germline ends came to 14 bases. CDR3 DNA sequence: TGCGCCAGCATGGACACCGGTCATGAGCAGTACTTC. Protein: CASMDTGHEQYF.

The V call is TRBV18, the J call TRBJ2-1, with D possibly being TRBD2 (5 bases). This CDR3 comprises 16 residues. Germline lookup yields CDR1 KGHSH and CDR2 LQKENI. The V and J ends lost 5 bases and 1 base respectively, with 15 bases between them. This CDR3 is CASSLTGSGSYNEQFF. CDR3 DNA: TGTGCCAGCTCATTAACCGGCAGCGGTTCCTACAATGAGCAGTTCTTC. Drawing the rest from reference TRBV18 and TRBJ2-1, the complete variable domain is NAGVMQNPRHLVRRRGQEARLRCSPMKGHSHVYWYRQLPEEGLKFMVYLQKENIIDESGMPKERFSAEFPKEGPSILRIQQVVRGDSAAYFCASSLTGSGSYNEQFFGPGTRLTVL.

The chain couples TRBV7-3 to TRBJ2-1, with 9 nucleotides matching TRBD2. The length of the CDR3 is 16 residues. Germline loops: CDR1 SGHTA, CDR2 FQGTGA. The V segment lost 3 bases and the J segment 3 bases; nucleotides outside the gene matches: 6. CDR3 amino acids: CASSLRASGDYNEQFF. The CDR3 DNA follows: TGTGCCAGCAGCTTGAGGGCTAGCGGGGACTACAATGAGCAGTTCTTC.

The V gene is TRBV20-1, the J gene TRBJ2-3; 13 nucleotides match TRBD2. This CDR3 spans 13 amino acids. V lost 7 bases, J lost 5 bases, and 3 bases stayed unmatched. The V gene's germline CDR1 is DFQATT and CDR2 SNEGSKA (reference sequence). The CDR3 sequence: CSGRLAGGDTQYF. In DNA form, the CDR3 reads TGCAGTGGTCGACTAGCGGGAGGAGATACGCAGTATTTT.

This chain links TRBV20-1 with TRBJ2-3; 9 bases fit TRBD1. Germline loops: CDR1 DFQATT, CDR2 SNEGSKA (reference sequence). V was pared by 4 bases and J by 3 bases, with 8 bases of the junction left unmatched. This CDR3 is 15 amino acids long. CDR3 amino acids: CSATQPGQGTDTQYF. CDR3 nucleotide sequence: TGCAGTGCTACGCAACCGGGACAGGGTACAGATACGCAGTATTTT.

The chain employs TRBV7-9 and TRBJ2-7; possible D gene TRBD2, 5 bases. Looked up from germline, CDR1 is SEHNR and CDR2 is FQNEAQ (reference sequence). CDR3 length: 15 residues. The germline V and J ends were trimmed by 4 bases and 0 bases, with 13 bases remaining between them. The CDR3 region is CASSSLALSSYEQYF. The CDR3 region has the DNA TGTGCCAGCAGCTCTCTAGCACTGAGCTCCTACGAGCAGTACTTC.

This clonotype was recorded a few times. The V gene is TRBV5-1, the J gene TRBJ2-2, with 12 bases lining up with TRBD2. The CDR3 has 15 amino acids. The germline gives CDR1 SGHRS, CDR2 YFSETQ. Trimming at V came to 4 bases and at J to 5 bases, leaving 3 bases not matched to a gene. CDR3 DNA sequence: TGCGCCAGCAGCGGGACTAGCGGGCCAACCGGGGAGCTGTTTTTT. This gives the protein CASSGTSGPTGELFF.

In this sample, this clonotype turned up many times. The chain carries TRBV7-3 and TRBJ2-1; 15 bases are shared with TRBD2. V shed 5 bases, J shed 4 bases, and the junction held 6 bases outside the gene matches. This CDR3 spans 17 amino acids. Germline V CDR1 and CDR2: SGHTA, FQGTGA. The CDR3 sequence is CASSDGTSGRFYNEQFF. The CDR3 bases are TGTGCCAGCAGCGACGGGACTAGCGGGAGGTTTTACAATGAGCAGTTCTTC.

The rearrangement links TRBV5-1 to TRBJ2-5; no clear D gene. Per the germline V gene, CDR1 is SGHRS and CDR2 is YFSETQ. V shed 1 base and J shed 4 bases, with 14 bases lying between them. There are 15 residues in the CDR3. CDR3 protein: CASSLWGMVGETQYF. The CDR3 coding sequence is TGCGCCAGCAGCTTGTGGGGAATGGTTGGAGAGACCCAGTACTTC. The whole variable domain, filled in from reference TRBV5-1 and TRBJ2-5, reads KAGVTQTPRYLIKTRGQQVTLSCSPISGHRSVSWYQQTPGQGLQFLFEYFSETQRNKGNFPGRFSGRQFSNSRSEMNVSTLELGDSALYLCASSLWGMVGETQYFGPGTRLLVL.

In its sample, this clonotype was seen a few times. The CDR3 nucleotides are TGTGCCAGCGAGGCAGGCGGAAACACCGGGGAGCTGTTTTTT. It encodes CASEAGGNTGELFF. This rearrangement joins TRBV6-1 to TRBJ2-2; D gene uncertain. V lost 8 bases and J lost 2, with 12 bases in between. Germline V gene lookup returns CDR1 MNHNS and CDR2 SASEGT. CDR3 size: 14 residues.

This clonotype was seen only a few times. The rearrangement uses TRBV6-1 and TRBJ2-7; D is possibly TRBD1 (5 bases). CDR3 length: 14 residues. Trimming pared 2 bases from V and 9 bases from J, leaving 17 bases between. The V gene's germline CDR1 is MNHNS and CDR2 SASEGT. CDR3 sequence: CASSESSQGIRQYF. The CDR3, as DNA: TGTGCCAGCAGTGAATCCTCGCAGGGAATACGGCAGTACTTC.

The genes are TRBV15 and TRBJ1-5; D is undetermined. Germline CDR1 and CDR2: LNHNV and YYDKDF (reference sequence). V lost 8 bases and J 0 bases, leaving 14 bases between the germline ends. The CDR3 runs 15 residues. The CDR3 coding sequence is TGTGCCACCGATCGGGGATCCTCTAGCAATCAGCCCCAGCATTTT. Translation: CATDRGSSSNQPQHF.